This is a list of T cell receptor beta chains from one sample in a study of metastatic and nonmetastatic thyroid tumors. TCRdb reanalyzed the PCR reads with MiXCR. The sample holds around 42,000 clones, 10% to 12% seen once. Material: blood. The receptors shown here come from a female donor with papillary thyroid cancer or a benign thyroid nodule (not recorded which). Some clones in this sample may be carry-over from other donors' samples. CDR3s include the opening cysteine and the closing phenylalanine or tryptophan. A D gene is named only where the DNA matches it firmly. Size is stated for part of the rows, as once, few or many counts, or as a class when the clone is expanded.

abundance	d_gene	v_gene	j_gene	CDR3nt	CDR3aa
.	TRBD2	TRBV5-4	TRBJ2-1	TGTGCCAGCAGCTTAAAAAGCGGGAGGACGTACAATGAGCAGTTCTTC	CASSLKSGRTYNEQFF
many	.	TRBV24-1	TRBJ2-2	TGTGCCACCAGTGATTCTGGACAGTTTGACACCGGGGAGCTGTTTTTT	CATSDSGQFDTGELFF
many	TRBD1	TRBV28	TRBJ1-2	TGTGCCAGCAGTGATTCAGGGGGGGGTAGGAGTGGCTACACCTTC	CASSDSGGGRSGYTF
many	.	TRBV20-1	TRBJ1-2	TGCAGTGCTAGAGCGACTGGACAGTTGTTTGGTGGCTACACCTTC	CSARATGQLFGGYTF
.	TRBD1	TRBV10-3	TRBJ1-1	TGTGCCATCAGTGAGAGTGGGGACAGTGCAACTTTCTTT	CAISESGDSATFF
many	.	TRBV6-2/TRBV6-3	TRBJ2-7	TGTGCCAGCAGTTACGTGTGGGGGCGCTCCTACGAGCAGTACTTC	CASSYVWGRSYEQYF
many	.	TRBV24-1	TRBJ1-5	TGTGCCACCAGTGACCGGGGGCAGCCCCAGCATTTT	CATSDRGQPQHF
many	.	TRBV4-2	TRBJ1-4	TGTGCCAGCAGCTCTGACCCCCAGGGAACTAATGAAAAACTGTTTTTT	CASSSDPQGTNEKLFF
many	.	TRBV20-1	TRBJ2-1	TGCAGTGCTAGAGATCTTTTAGGGGTTTACTCCTACAATGAGCAGTTCTTC	CSARDLLGVYSYNEQFF
many	.	TRBV13	TRBJ1-1	TGTGCCAGCAGCCAAGGTCCTGAAGCTTTCTTT	CASSQGPEAFF
many	TRBD2	TRBV7-2	TRBJ2-7	TGTGCCAGCAGCTTATTAGCGGGAGTCACGGGCGAGCAGTACTTC	CASSLLAGVTGEQYF
many	TRBD1	TRBV10-3	TRBJ2-1	TGTGCCATCAGTGAGTCGTGGACAGGGACCTACAATGAGCAGTTCTTC	CAISESWTGTYNEQFF
many	TRBD1	TRBV28	TRBJ2-7	TGTGCCAGCGGTGGACAGGGGTTCATCTACGAGCAGTACTTC	CASGGQGFIYEQYF
many	TRBD1	TRBV24-1	TRBJ2-1	TGTGCCACCAGAGGGACAGGGGTTTATGAGCAGTTCTTC	CATRGTGVYEQFF
many	.	TRBV3-1	TRBJ1-6	TGTGCCAGTTCTCCAAGCTCCTATAATTCACCCCTCCACTTT	CASSPSSYNSPLHF
.	.	TRBV20-1	TRBJ1-2	TGCAGTGCTAGAGATGTAGAGAAGGGGAACTATGGCTACACCTTC	CSARDVEKGNYGYTF
many	.	TRBV20-1	TRBJ2-1	TGCAGTGGACTACACCAATATGAGCAGTTCTTC	CSGLHQYEQFF
many	.	TRBV11-2	TRBJ1-5	TGTGCCAGCAGCTTTGACCCTGGGCAGCCCCAGCATTTT	CASSFDPGQPQHF
many	TRBD2	TRBV6-4	TRBJ2-1	TGTGCCAGCAGTGTTGCGGGAGAACACAATGAGCAGTTCTTC	CASSVAGEHNEQFF
many	.	TRBV30	TRBJ1-4	TGTGCCTGGAGAAGAGGGGGAGCAACTAATGAAAAACTGTTTTTT	CAWRRGGATNEKLFF
many	.	TRBV6-2/TRBV6-3	TRBJ2-3	TGTGCCAGCAGTTACGGGAAGTCCCAAACAGATACGCAGTATTTT	CASSYGKSQTDTQYF
many	.	TRBV24-1	TRBJ2-1	TGTGCCACCAGCGAGGGAGGCTCCTACAATGAGCAGTTCTTC	CATSEGGSYNEQFF
many	TRBD1	TRBV6-1	TRBJ2-7	TGTGCCAGCAGGCCCTGGGACAGCTACGAGCAGTACTTC	CASRPWDSYEQYF
.	TRBD1	TRBV3-1	TRBJ2-7	TGTGCCAGCAGCCAAGGGACAGGGAACTTATACGAGCAGTACTTC	CASSQGTGNLYEQYF
.	TRBD2	TRBV19	TRBJ2-1	TGTGCCAGTAGTCCTCCCGGGACTAGCAATGAGCAGTTCTTC	CASSPPGTSNEQFF
many	.	TRBV5-1	TRBJ2-2	TGCGCCAGCAGCTCAGATAACACCGGGGAGCTGTTTTTT	CASSSDNTGELFF
few	.	TRBV6-1	TRBJ2-1	TGTGCCAGCAGGGCGGGTGCCCAGGGGCAGTTCTTC	CASRAGAQGQFF
many	TRBD2	TRBV7-6	TRBJ2-7	TGTGCCAGCAGCTTGGGACGCGGGGGCTCCTACGAGCAGTACTTC	CASSLGRGGSYEQYF
many	TRBD2	TRBV9	TRBJ2-1	TGTGCCAGCAGCGTAGTATTAGCGGGATGGAATGAGCAGTTCTTC	CASSVVLAGWNEQFF
many	TRBD1	TRBV13	TRBJ1-6	TGTGCCAGCAGCACGCACAGGGGGCTTTGGGGTAGTTCACCCCTCCACTTT	CASSTHRGLWGSSPLHF
many	TRBD2	TRBV2	TRBJ2-1	TGTGCCAGCAGTGAAGCGCTTTGGCGGGAGATTGGTCATGAGCAGTTCTTC	CASSEALWREIGHEQFF
many	TRBD2	TRBV20-1	TRBJ2-1	TGCAGTGCTCCTAACGGGGGGTCGGGTGAGCAGTTCTTC	CSAPNGGSGEQFF